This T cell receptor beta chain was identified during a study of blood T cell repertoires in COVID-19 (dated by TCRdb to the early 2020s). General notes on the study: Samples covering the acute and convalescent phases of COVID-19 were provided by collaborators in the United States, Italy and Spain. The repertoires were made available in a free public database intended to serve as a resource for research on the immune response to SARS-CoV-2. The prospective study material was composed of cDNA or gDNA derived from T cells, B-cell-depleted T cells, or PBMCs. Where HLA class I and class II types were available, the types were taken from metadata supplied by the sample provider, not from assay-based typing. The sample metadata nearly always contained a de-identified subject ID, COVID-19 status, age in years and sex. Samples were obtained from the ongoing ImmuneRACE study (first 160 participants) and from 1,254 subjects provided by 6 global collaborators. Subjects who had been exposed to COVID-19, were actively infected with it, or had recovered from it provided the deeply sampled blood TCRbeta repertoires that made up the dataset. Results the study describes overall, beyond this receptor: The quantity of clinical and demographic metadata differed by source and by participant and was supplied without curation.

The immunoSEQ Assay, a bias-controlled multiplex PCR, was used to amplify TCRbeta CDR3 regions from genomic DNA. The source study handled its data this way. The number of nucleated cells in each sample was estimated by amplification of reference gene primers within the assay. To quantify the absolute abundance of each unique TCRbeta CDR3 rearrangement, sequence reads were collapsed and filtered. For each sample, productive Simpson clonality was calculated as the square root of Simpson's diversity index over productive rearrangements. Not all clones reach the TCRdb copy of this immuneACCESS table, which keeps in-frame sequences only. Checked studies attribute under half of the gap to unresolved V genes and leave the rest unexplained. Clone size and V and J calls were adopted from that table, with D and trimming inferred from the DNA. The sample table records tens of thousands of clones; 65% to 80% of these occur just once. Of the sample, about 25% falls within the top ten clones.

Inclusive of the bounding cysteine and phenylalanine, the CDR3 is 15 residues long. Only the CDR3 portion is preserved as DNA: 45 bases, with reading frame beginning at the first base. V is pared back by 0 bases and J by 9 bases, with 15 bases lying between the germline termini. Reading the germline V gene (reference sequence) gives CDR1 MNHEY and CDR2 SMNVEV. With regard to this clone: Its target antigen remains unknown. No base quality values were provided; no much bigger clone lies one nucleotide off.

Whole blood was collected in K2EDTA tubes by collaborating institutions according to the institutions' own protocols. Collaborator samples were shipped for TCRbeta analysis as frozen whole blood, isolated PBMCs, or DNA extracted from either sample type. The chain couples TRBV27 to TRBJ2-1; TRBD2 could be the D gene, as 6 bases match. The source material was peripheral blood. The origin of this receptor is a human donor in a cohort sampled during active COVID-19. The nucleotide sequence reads TGTGCCAGCAGTTTATCCACAGCGGGCTTGGGTGAGCAGTTCTTC. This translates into CASSLSTAGLGEQFF.